This TCR beta chain was recovered during a study of cytotoxic CD8 clonotypes in ibrutinib-treated CLL (dated by TCRdb to about 2021). About the study as a whole: The cohort was composed of about 10 relapsed/refractory and roughly 15 treatment-naive patients; IGHV unmutated status was identified in approximately 17 patients. Cryopreserved peripheral blood mononuclear cells were obtained prior to treatment, at the time of response, and at either disease progression or sustained remission. Samples averaged about 260,000 productive templates and around 91,000 productive rearrangements. Response samples were obtained after a median of approximately 12 months of treatment, with a range of roughly 6 to 36 months. Patients were still on ibrutinib when every remission and progressive disease sample was collected. Partial responses were observed in roughly 25 patients and complete responses in 2; after a median follow-up of around 68 months, remission was maintained in 15 or so patients and progression was observed in roughly twelve. Longitudinal samples were available for about 30% of the roughly 86 trial participants.

As encoded in the germline V gene, CDR1 is SGDLS while CDR2 is YYNGEE. The cysteine opens and the phenylalanine closes a CDR3 of 15 amino acids. Just CDR3 DNA is preserved here, 45 bases in frame from base 1. V is shortened by 3 bases, J by 0 bases, and the region joining them spans 10 bases. What the research found in general, with its limitations: Baseline clonality was found to be higher than that of age-matched healthy donors and was strongly correlated with circulating CD8+ T-cell counts. Clonality rose at ibrutinib response, remained stable during sustained remission, and dropped back toward baseline at progression. Sampling times were not matched between patients in sustained remission and patients whose disease was progressing, and lymph node repertoires were not examined. Public clonotypes were found to be uncommon and were observed to contract or remain stable during treatment; the increase in clonality was shown to reflect expansion of private clonotypes at ibrutinib response.

The time point label, read with the paper, signifies: roughly 23 months on ibrutinib. For TCR beta library preparation, 1.5 to 2 micrograms of genomic DNA was extracted from cryopreserved PBMCs. High-throughput TCR beta sequencing was performed on longitudinal blood samples from CLL patients receiving ibrutinib monotherapy. Patients were enrolled in a phase 2 open-label single-center ibrutinib monotherapy trial. As regards this clone: Its antigen is currently not known. Per-base quality was not reported, and no clone a single base away is much larger than it.

The goal of deep resolution MiSeq sequencing was a depth between 1 in 1 million and 1 in 200,000 T cells, and coverage averaged 10x per clonotype. The immunoSEQ hsTCRB Kit was used to generate the TCR beta libraries. The authors processed their data as follows. The data were analyzed with ImmunoSEQ Analyzer and ImmunoSEQ Data Assistant, and V, D and J gene assignments followed IMGT definitions. Clonality, which ranges from 0 to 1, was calculated by subtracting the normalized Shannon entropy of productive rearrangement frequencies from one. Only overrepresented clonotypes making up at least 0.05% of the repertoire of each patient were included in the public clonotype analysis. Some 12 age-matched healthy donor repertoires from immuneACCESS served as clonality controls. TCRdb obtained this table from immuneACCESS and retained in-frame rearrangements with V and J assigned. These tables miss some clones; where compared with another copy, unresolved V genes account for less than half of the shortfall, and the remainder is unexplained. V and J calls and clone size come straight from that table; D and trimming were deduced from the DNA. The sample includes 90,000 to 95,000 clones, with over 60% observed a single time. The top ten hold about 26% of the sample.

The material was PBMCs, obtained after 24 months of ibrutinib treatment. The sequence came from a human donor with chronic lymphocytic leukemia. In this chain, TRBV9 is recombined with TRBJ1-3; no D gene can be assigned with confidence. This receptor has the CDR3 CASSAQTFSGNTIYF. DNA sequence: TGTGCCAGCAGCGCCCAGACCTTCTCTGGAAACACCATATATTTT.